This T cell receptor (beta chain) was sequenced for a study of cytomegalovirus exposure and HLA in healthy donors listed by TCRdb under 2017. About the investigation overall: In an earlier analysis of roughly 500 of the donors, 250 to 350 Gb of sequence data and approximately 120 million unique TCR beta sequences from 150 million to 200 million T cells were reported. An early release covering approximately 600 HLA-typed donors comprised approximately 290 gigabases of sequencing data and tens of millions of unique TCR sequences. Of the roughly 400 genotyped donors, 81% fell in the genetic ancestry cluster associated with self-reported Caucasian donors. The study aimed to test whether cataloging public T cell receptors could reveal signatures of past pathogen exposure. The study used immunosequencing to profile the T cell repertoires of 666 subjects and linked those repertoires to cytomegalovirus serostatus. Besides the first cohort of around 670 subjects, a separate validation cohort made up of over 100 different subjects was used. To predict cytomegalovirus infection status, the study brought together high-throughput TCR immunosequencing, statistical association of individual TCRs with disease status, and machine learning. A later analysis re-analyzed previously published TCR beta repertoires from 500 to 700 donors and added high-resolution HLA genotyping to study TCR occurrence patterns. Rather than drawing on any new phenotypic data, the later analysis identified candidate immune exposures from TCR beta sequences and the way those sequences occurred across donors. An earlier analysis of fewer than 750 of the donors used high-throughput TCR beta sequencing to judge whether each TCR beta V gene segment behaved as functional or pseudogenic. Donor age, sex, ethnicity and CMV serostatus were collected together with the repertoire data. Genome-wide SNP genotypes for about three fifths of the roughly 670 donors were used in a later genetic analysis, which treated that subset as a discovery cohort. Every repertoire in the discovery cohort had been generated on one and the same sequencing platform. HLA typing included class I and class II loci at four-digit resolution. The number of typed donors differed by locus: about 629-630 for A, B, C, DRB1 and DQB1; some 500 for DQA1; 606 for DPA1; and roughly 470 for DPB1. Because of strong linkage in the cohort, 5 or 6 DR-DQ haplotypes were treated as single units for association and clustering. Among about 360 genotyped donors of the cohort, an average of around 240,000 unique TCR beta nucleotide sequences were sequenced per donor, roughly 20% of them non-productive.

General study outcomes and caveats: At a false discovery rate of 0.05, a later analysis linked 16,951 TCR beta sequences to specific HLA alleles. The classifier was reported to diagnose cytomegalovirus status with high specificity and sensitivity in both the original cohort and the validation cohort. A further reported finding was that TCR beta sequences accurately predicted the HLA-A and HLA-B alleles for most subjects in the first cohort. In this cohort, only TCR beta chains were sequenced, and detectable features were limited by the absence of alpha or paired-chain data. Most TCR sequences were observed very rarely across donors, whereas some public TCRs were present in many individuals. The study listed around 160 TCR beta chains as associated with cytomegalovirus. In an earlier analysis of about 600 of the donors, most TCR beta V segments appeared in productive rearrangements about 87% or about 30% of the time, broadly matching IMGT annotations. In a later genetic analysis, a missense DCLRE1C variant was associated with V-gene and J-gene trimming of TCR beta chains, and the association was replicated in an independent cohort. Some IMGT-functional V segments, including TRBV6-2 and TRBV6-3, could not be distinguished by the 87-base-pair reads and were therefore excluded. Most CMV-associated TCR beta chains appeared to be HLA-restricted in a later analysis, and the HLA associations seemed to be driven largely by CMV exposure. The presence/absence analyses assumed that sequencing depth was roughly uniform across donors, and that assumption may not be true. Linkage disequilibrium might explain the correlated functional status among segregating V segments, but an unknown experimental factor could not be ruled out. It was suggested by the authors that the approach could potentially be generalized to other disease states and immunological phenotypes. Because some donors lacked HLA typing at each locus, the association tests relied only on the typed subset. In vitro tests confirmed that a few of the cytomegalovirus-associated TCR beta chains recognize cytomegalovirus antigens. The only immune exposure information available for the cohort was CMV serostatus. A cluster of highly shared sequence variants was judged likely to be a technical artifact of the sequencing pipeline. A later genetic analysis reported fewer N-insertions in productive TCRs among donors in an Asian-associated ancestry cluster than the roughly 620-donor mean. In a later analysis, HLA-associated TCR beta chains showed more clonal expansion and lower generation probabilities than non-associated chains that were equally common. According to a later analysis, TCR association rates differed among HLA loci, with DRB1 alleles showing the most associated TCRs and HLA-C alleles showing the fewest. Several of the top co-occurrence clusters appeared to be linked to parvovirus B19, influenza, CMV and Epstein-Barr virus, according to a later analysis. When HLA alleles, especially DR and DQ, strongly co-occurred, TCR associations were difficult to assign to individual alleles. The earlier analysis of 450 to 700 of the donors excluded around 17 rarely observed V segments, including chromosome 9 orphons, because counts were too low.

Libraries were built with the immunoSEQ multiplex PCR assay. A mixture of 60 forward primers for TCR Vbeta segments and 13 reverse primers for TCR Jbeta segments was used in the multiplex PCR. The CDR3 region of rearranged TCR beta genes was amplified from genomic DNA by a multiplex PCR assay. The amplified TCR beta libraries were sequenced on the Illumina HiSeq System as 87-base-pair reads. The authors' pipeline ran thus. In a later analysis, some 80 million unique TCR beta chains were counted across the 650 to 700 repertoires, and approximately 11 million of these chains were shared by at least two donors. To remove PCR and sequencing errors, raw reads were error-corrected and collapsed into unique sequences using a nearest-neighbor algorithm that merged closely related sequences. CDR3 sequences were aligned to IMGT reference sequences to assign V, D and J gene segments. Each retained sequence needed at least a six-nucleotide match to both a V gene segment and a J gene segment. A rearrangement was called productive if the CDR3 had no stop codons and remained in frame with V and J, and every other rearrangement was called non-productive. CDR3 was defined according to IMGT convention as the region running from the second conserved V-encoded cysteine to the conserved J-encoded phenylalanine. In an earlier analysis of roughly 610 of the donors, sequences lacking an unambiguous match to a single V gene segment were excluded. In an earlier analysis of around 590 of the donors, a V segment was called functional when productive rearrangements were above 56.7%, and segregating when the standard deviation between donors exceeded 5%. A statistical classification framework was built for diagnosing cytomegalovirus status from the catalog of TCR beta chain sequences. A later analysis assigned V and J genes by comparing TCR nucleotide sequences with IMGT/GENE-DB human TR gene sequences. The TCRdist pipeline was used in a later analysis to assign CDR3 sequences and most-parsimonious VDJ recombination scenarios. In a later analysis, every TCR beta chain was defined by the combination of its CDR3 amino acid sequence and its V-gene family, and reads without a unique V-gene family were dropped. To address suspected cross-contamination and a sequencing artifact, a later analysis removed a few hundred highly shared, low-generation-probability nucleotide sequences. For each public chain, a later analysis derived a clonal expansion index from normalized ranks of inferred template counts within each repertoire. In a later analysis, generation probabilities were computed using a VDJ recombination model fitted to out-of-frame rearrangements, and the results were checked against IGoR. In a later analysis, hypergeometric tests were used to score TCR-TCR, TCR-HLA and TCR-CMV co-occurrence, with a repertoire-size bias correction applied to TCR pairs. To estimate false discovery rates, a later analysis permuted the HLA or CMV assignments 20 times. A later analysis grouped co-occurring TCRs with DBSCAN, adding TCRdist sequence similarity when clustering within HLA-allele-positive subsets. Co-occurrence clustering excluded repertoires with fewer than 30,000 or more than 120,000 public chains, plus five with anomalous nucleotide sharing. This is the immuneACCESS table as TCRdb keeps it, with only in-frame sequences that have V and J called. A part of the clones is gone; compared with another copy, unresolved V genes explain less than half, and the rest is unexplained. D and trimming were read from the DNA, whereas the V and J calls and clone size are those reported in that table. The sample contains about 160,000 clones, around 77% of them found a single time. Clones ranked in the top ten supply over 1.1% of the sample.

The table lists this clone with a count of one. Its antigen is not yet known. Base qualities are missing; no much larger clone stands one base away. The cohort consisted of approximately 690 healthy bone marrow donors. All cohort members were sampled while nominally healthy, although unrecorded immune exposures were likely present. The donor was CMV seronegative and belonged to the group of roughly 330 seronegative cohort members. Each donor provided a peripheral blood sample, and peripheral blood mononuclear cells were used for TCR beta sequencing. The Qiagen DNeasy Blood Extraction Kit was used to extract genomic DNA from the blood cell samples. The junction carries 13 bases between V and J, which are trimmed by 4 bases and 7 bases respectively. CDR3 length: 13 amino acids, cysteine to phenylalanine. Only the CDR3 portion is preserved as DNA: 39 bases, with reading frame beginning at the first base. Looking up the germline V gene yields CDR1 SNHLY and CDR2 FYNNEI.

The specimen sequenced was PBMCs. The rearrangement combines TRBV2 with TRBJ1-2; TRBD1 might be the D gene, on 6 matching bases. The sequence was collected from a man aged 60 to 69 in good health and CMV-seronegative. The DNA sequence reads TGTGCCAGCAGTGGGGCAGGGGCTGGTGGCTACACCTTC. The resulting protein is CASSGAGAGGYTF.